The source of this T cell receptor (beta chain) is a study of shared clonotypes between healthy human individuals. The CDR3 totals 13 residues. Germline V gene lookup returns CDR1 KGHSH and CDR2 LQKENI. V was cut by 0 bases and J by 2 bases, with 5 bases left in between. Method: immunoSEQ multiplex PCR; TCRdb's copy keeps in-frame clones and lacks some. Counted here are about 2.4 million clones, around 90% occurring once; the ten biggest clones make up roughly 0.14%. Concerning this clone itself: The same CDR3 can be traced to other DNA sequences in this sample.

The sequencing sample was made of naive CD4+ T cells sorted from blood. Documented subset: CD45RA+ positively selected. The receptor was isolated from a man younger than 35 in good health. The chain is built from TRBV18 and TRBJ2-7; D not certain. This chain's CDR3 is CASSPPPPYEQYF. CDR3 in DNA: TGTGCCAGCTCACCACCTCCCCCCTACGAGCAGTACTTC.